This TCR beta chain emerged from a study of shared clonotypes between healthy human individuals. Overall study results and limits: Memory subsets generally showed smaller estimated richness than naive subsets did. Rarefaction exposed incomplete sorted-subset sequencing despite large depth.

In the study's own analysis: Filtering differed since immunoSEQ provided only junctions, with no quality scores. Clones were sequenced by immunoSEQ multiplex PCR, and TCRdb holds only the in-frame ones, with some missing. V and J calls and clone size are those listed in that table; D and trimming were worked out from the DNA. The data contain more than 550,000 clones, under 95% of them singletons. Germline V gene lookup returns CDR1 SEHNR and CDR2 FQNEAQ (reference sequence). V lost 0 bases, J lost 8 bases, and 13 bases lay in between. The CDR3 loop spans 14 amino acids. Terminally differentiated effector memory CD45RA+ cells were excluded from the naive CD8 cells, which were CD45RO-negative and positively selected for CCR7. This clone turned up a few times. Its antigen is not identified.

This rearrangement joins TRBV7-9 to TRBJ1-2; D is undetermined. The TCR was taken from a man aged 25-40 years in good health. The sequenced sample consisted of naive CD8+ T cells sorted from blood. In nucleotides, the CDR3 is TGTGCCAGCAGCTTAGCGCTATCCGGGTTCGGCTACACCTTC. Protein: CASSLALSGFGYTF.